The present T cell receptor (beta chain) was sequenced within a study of neurological immune-mediated disorders. The CDR3 has 12 residues. Germline loops: CDR1 SQVTM, CDR2 ANQGSEA. Trimming stripped 5 bases from V and 4 bases from J, with 8 bases between. Regarding time point: longitudinal time-point 2. This clonotype has ten or more counts. Synthesis of cDNA was carried out by template-switch 5'RACE. The reaction used 10-nucleotide random UMIs. One entry per CDR3 protein, called by TCRdb with MiXCR from the 5' RACE reads. The sample includes tens of thousands of distinct CDR3 sequences, about 10% of them seen just once.

The V and J genes are TRBV29-1 and TRBJ2-2; D not resolved. The clonotype originates from a man aged 30 to 45 in good health. Sequencing was done on a sample of PBMCs. The chain's CDR3 is CSVLFLTGELFF. The CDR3, as DNA: TGCAGCGTTCTCTTCCTCACCGGGGAGCTGTTTTTT.